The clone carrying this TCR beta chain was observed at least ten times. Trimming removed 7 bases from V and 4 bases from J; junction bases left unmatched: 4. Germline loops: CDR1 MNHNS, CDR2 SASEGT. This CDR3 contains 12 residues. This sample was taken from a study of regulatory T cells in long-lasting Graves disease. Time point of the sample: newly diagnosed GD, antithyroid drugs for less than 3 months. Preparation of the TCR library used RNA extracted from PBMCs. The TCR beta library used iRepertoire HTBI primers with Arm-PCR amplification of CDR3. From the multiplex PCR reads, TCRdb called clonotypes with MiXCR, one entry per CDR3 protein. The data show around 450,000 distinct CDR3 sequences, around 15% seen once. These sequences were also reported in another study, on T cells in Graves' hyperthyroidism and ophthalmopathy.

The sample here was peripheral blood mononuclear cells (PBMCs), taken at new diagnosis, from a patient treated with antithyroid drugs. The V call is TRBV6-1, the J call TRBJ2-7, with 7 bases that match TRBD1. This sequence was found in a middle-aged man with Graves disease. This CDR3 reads CASKGAAYEQYF. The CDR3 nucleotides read TGTGCCAGCAAGGGGGCAGCTTACGAGCAGTACTTC.